Listed here are 13 T cell receptor beta chains from one sample, sequenced in a study of cytomegalovirus exposure and HLA in healthy donors. Amplification used 60 Vbeta primers and 13 Jbeta primers. Libraries were prepared by immunoSEQ multiplex PCR; TCRdb keeps only in-frame clonotypes and omits some of them. The sample lists 98,000 or so clones, approximately 76% occurring once. The sequenced sample was PBMCs. These receptors were taken from a man aged 35 to 55 in good health and CMV-seronegative.

The chain carries TRBV27 and TRBJ2-2, with D possibly TRBD2 on 7 matching bases. CDR3 length: 16 residues. Germline-derived CDR1 and CDR2 are MNHEY and SMNVEV (reference sequence). V lost 4 bases, J lost 3 bases, and 15 bases lay in between. The CDR3 DNA is TGTGCCAGCAGTTCCCGGGTAGGGGGGGACACCGGGGAGCTGTTTTTT. This translates into CASSSRVGGDTGELFF.

The V and J genes are TRBV28 and TRBJ1-1, with 8 bases matching TRBD1. The germline CDR1 and CDR2 sequences are MDHEN and SYDVKM. Trimming took 6 bases from V and 0 from J; bases not matched to a gene: 12. The CDR3 has 17 amino acids. CDR3 nucleotides: TGTGCCAGCAGCAAGACAGGGGCGGGCATTCTGAACACTGAAGCTTTCTTT. Translated: CASSKTGAGILNTEAFF.

The chain links TRBV2 to TRBJ2-7, with 7 bases lining up with TRBD2. V was clipped by 6 bases and J by 3 bases; unmatched bases: 5. The CDR3 is 13 residues long. Germline CDR1 is SNHLY and CDR2 is FYNNEI. CDR3 sequence reads: CASRGGTVYEQYF. CDR3 sequence (DNA): TGTGCCAGCAGGGGGGGGACGGTCTACGAGCAGTACTTC.

The chain joins TRBV2 to TRBJ2-3, with 11 bases lining up with TRBD2. V trimming: 6 bases; J trimming: 1 base; junction bases outside the gene matches: 18. The CDR3 is made up of 20 amino acids. Germline V CDR1 and CDR2: SNHLY, FYNNEI. This CDR3 reads CASSFPAGALAGGGTDTQYF. CDR3 coding DNA: TGTGCCAGCAGCTTCCCGGCCGGCGCGCTAGCGGGAGGTGGCACAGATACGCAGTATTTT. The whole variable domain, remainder taken from reference TRBV2 and TRBJ2-3, is EPEVTQTPSHQVTQMGQEVILRCVPISNHLYFYWYRQILGQKVEFLVSFYNNEISEKSEIFDDQFSVERPDGSNFTLKIRSTKLEDSAMYFCASSFPAGALAGGGTDTQYFGPGTRLTVL.

This rearrangement joins TRBV11-2 to TRBJ2-3, with 11 bases matching TRBD2. After removal of 2 bases from V and 2 bases from J, the junction contained 9 bases not matched to a gene. Germline CDR1 and CDR2: SGHAT and FQNNGV. The CDR3 is made up of 18 amino acids. The CDR3 sequence: CASSLHPGLAVATDTQYF. CDR3 bases: TGTGCCAGCAGCTTACATCCGGGACTAGCGGTGGCCACAGATACGCAGTATTTT.

This clone was counted only a few times. V is TRBV4-3 and J is TRBJ2-2; D not certain. V was shortened by 6 bases and J by 3 bases, with 14 bases between the two germline ends. This CDR3 spans 15 amino acids. CDR1 is LGHNA, CDR2 YSLEER, per germline. DNA of the CDR3: TGCGCCAGCAGTCAGTGGTTGGTCGACACCGGGGAGCTGTTTTTT. Translating it yields CASSQWLVDTGELFF.

The chain carries TRBV7-9 and TRBJ2-1; 9 nucleotides line up with TRBD2. This CDR3 region has 13 residues. Germline V gives CDR1 SEHNR, CDR2 FQNEAQ (reference sequence). V shed 6 bases and J 11 bases; nucleotides not matched to a gene: 8. The CDR3 region has the DNA TGTGCCAGCAGTCCTGGACTAGCGCCCCAGCAGTTCTTC. The encoded protein is CASSPGLAPQQFF.

V usage is TRBV28 and J usage is TRBJ2-7; D remains ambiguous. The CDR3 runs 13 residues. Germline V gene data show CDR1 as MDHEN and CDR2 as SYDVKM. V was pared by 8 bases and J by 2 bases, with 13 bases between. CDR3 sequence reads: CASLKHGPYEQYF. CDR3 coding DNA: TGTGCCAGCCTTAAGCACGGTCCCTACGAGCAGTACTTC.

This chain connects TRBV6-1 to TRBJ1-1; D is perhaps TRBD1 (5 bases). The CDR3 loop spans 13 amino acids. V was shortened by 6 bases and J by 4 bases, with 12 bases between the two germline ends. Germline CDR1 reads MNHNS; CDR2 reads SASEGT. The CDR3 DNA sequence: TGTGCCAGCAGGGGCGGGGGACTCACTGAAGCTTTCTTT. Amino acids: CASRGGGLTEAFF.

This chain connects TRBV27 to TRBJ2-7; no reliable D call. Germline V gene lookup returns CDR1 MNHEY and CDR2 SMNVEV (reference sequence). The V end lost 1 base, the J end lost 4 bases, and 11 bases lay between the germline ends. This CDR3 comprises 14 residues. CDR3 amino acids: CASSLWAAGYEQYF. The DNA for the CDR3 is TGTGCCAGCAGTTTATGGGCAGCCGGATACGAGCAGTACTTC.

V gene TRBV4-1 combines with J gene TRBJ2-7; 7 bases line up with TRBD1. The trim removed 5 bases at V and 7 bases at J, leaving 14 bases unmatched. The CDR3 runs 15 residues. In germline, CDR1 is MGHRA, CDR2 YSYEKL. Here the CDR3 reads CASSSHRGQPGEQYF. CDR3 sequence (DNA): TGCGCCAGCAGCTCCCACAGGGGACAGCCCGGGGAGCAGTACTTC.

This chain links TRBV28 with TRBJ2-3, with a possible D match to TRBD2 (5 bases). Trimming shortened V by 4 bases and J by 7 bases, and 9 bases separated the two germline ends. From germline, CDR1 is MDHEN and CDR2 SYDVKM. The CDR3 length is 12 residues. CDR3 DNA: TGTGCCAGCAGTTCACTAGTAAATACGCAGTATTTT. This gives the protein CASSSLVNTQYF.

V is TRBV7-3 and J is TRBJ2-3; D not resolved. The V gene's germline CDR1 is SGHTA and CDR2 FQGTGA. Trimming took off 2 bases at V and 5 bases at J, with 11 bases between the two ends. CDR3 length: 14 residues. The DNA for the CDR3 is TGTGCCAGCAGCTTAGCGGCTACTCGAGATACGCAGTATTTT. It specifies CASSLAATRDTQYF. The whole variable domain, filled in from reference TRBV7-3 and TRBJ2-3, reads GAGVSQTPSNKVTEKGKYVELRCDPISGHTALYWYRQSLGQGPEFLIYFQGTGAADDSGLPNDRFFAVRPEGSVSTLKIQRTERGDSAVYLCASSLAATRDTQYFGPGTRLTVL.